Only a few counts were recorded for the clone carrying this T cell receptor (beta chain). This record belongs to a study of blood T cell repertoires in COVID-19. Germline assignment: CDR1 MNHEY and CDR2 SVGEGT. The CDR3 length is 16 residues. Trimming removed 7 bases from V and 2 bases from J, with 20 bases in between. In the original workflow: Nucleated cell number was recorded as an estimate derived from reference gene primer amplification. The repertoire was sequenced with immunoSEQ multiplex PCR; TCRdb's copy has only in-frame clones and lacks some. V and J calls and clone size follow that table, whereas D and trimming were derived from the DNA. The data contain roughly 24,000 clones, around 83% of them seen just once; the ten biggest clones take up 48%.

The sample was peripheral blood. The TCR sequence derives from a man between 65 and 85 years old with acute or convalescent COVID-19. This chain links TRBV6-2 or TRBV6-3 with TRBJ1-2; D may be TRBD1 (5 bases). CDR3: CASNPLRQPTNYGYTF. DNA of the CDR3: TGTGCCAGCAACCCCCTCCGACAGCCGACCAACTATGGCTACACCTTC.